Sequencing of this T cell receptor (beta chain) was carried out in a study of blood T cell repertoires in COVID-19. Study summary: Italy, Spain and the United States were the sources of the convalescent and acute COVID-19 samples. The cDNA or gDNA used as material had been derived from T cells, B-cell-depleted T cells, or PBMCs.

In the authors' methods: Scientists estimated how many nucleated cells there were by amplifying reference gene primers. Here immunoSEQ multiplex PCR was the method, and the copy in TCRdb shows in-frame clones only, minus some. The D gene and trimming were derived from the DNA, and the V and J assignments and clone size from that table. The sample has about 200,000 clones; roughly nine tenths are singletons. The germline V gene encodes CDR1 SGHTA and CDR2 FQGTGA. CDR3 length: 15 residues. V was pared by 5 bases and J by 1 base, with 14 bases between. The receptor's source is a man in his forties with acute or convalescent COVID-19. Sequencing input: peripheral blood. The chain recombines TRBV7-3 with TRBJ1-1, with a tentative D call TRBD1 (5 bases). DNA of the CDR3: TGTGCCAGCAGCCCTCAGGGCTCAGCGAACACTGAAGCTTTCTTT. Translating gives CASSPQGSANTEAFF.